This T cell receptor (beta chain) derives from a study of OX40 agonist ivuxolimab in advanced cancers. Study at large: The patients' treatment was ivuxolimab, an agonistic anti-OX40 (CD134) antibody. Across the patients, intravenous ivuxolimab was delivered every 2 weeks at 0.01 to 10 mg/kg. Whole-study findings and limits: The authors did not determine the antigen specificity of the expanded peripheral T cells. Among the least clonally expanded were partial responders at 0.1-3.0 mg/kg.

This CDR3 is 16 amino acids long. The germline CDR1 and CDR2 sequences are SGHAT and FQNNGV. With V trimmed by 4 bases and J by 2 bases, 8 bases remained unmatched. TCRdb keeps only in-frame clones here, not all; method: immunoSEQ multiplex PCR. The sample has tens of thousands of clones; 70% to 90% are singletons. A note on this clone: Its target is not known.

The sequence came from an adult with an advanced solid tumor such as melanoma, head and neck, liver or kidney cancer. This material consisted of CD4+ or CD8+ T cells sorted from blood, taken in a trial of the OX40 agonist ivuxolimab. The rearrangement links TRBV11-2 to TRBJ2-7; TRBD2 agrees at 10 bases. The CDR3 DNA is TGTGCCAGCAGCTCTCCTCCTAGCGGGAGCCCCTACGAGCAGTACTTC. Its translation: CASSSPPSGSPYEQYF.